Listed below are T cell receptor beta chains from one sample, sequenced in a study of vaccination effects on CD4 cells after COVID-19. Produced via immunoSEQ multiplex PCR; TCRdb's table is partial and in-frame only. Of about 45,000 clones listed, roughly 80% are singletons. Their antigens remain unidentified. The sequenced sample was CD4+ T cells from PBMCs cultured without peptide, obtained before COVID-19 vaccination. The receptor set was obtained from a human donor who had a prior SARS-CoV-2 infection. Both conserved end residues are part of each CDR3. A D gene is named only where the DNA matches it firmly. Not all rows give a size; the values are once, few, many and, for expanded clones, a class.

CDR3 protein: CASSPPGADTQYF
CDR3 DNA: TGTGCCAGCAGCCCGCCGGGGGCAGATACGCAGTATTTT
D gene: .
V gene: TRBV9
clone size: .
J gene: TRBJ2-3

CDR3 protein: CASSWGAGGQETQYF
CDR3 DNA: TGTGCCAGCAGCTGGGGAGCGGGGGGACAAGAGACCCAGTACTTC
D gene: TRBD2
V gene: TRBV5-4
clone size: .
J gene: TRBJ2-5

CDR3 protein: CASSYSLDREVEQYF
CDR3 DNA: TGTGCCAGCAGTTACTCTCTGGACAGGGAGGTCGAGCAGTACTTC
D gene: TRBD1
V gene: TRBV6-5
clone size: few
J gene: TRBJ2-7

CDR3 protein: CASSQETRVYYGYTF
CDR3 DNA: TGCGCCAGCAGCCAAGAGACAAGGGTTTACTATGGCTACACCTTC
D gene: .
V gene: TRBV4-3
clone size: .
J gene: TRBJ1-2

CDR3 protein: CASSYGDRLQETQYF
CDR3 DNA: TGTGCCAGCAGTTACGGGGACAGGCTTCAAGAGACCCAGTACTTC
D gene: TRBD1
V gene: TRBV6-2/TRBV6-3
clone size: .
J gene: TRBJ2-5

CDR3 protein: CASSTQLGPTGTNYGYTF
CDR3 DNA: TGTGCCAGCAGCACGCAATTGGGCCCGACAGGAACTAACTATGGCTACACCTTC
D gene: .
V gene: TRBV7-2
clone size: few
J gene: TRBJ1-2

CDR3 protein: CASSSTGSTEAFF
CDR3 DNA: TGTGCCAGTAGTAGTACAGGGAGTACTGAAGCTTTCTTT
D gene: .
V gene: TRBV19
clone size: few
J gene: TRBJ1-1

CDR3 protein: CASSPGLDPNTQYF
CDR3 DNA: TGTGCCAGCAGCCCCGGGCTAGACCCCAATACGCAGTATTTT
D gene: .
V gene: TRBV5-4
clone size: .
J gene: TRBJ2-3

CDR3 protein: CASSLGSGGSQSYEQYF
CDR3 DNA: TGCGCCAGCAGCTTGGGTTCGGGGGGGTCCCAATCCTACGAGCAGTACTTC
D gene: TRBD2
V gene: TRBV5-1
clone size: .
J gene: TRBJ2-7

CDR3 protein: CSVAGGLAGERVNEQFF
CDR3 DNA: TGCAGCGTCGCTGGGGGGCTAGCGGGAGAACGGGTCAATGAGCAGTTCTTC
D gene: TRBD2
V gene: TRBV29-1
clone size: .
J gene: TRBJ2-1

CDR3 protein: CASSLLGEPYEQYF
CDR3 DNA: TGCGCCAGCAGCTTGTTGGGCGAGCCCTACGAGCAGTACTTC
D gene: .
V gene: TRBV5-1
clone size: .
J gene: TRBJ2-7

CDR3 protein: CASSYLFLSYEQYF
CDR3 DNA: TGCGCCAGCAGCTACCTCTTTCTCTCCTACGAGCAGTACTTC
D gene: .
V gene: TRBV4-1
clone size: .
J gene: TRBJ2-7

CDR3 protein: CASSARTGREGEKLFF
CDR3 DNA: TGTGCCAGCAGCGCAAGGACAGGGCGGGAGGGGGAAAAACTGTTTTTT
D gene: TRBD1
V gene: TRBV7-9
clone size: .
J gene: TRBJ1-4

CDR3 protein: CASSRQHQETQYF
CDR3 DNA: TGTGCCAGCAGCCGACAGCACCAAGAGACCCAGTACTTC
D gene: .
V gene: TRBV6-4
clone size: .
J gene: TRBJ2-5

CDR3 protein: CAWTRGGHETQYF
CDR3 DNA: TGTGCCTGGACTCGGGGGGGTCACGAGACCCAGTACTTC
D gene: TRBD2
V gene: TRBV30
clone size: .
J gene: TRBJ2-5

CDR3 protein: CASSLGPESTDTQYF
CDR3 DNA: TGTGCCAGCAGCTTAGGGCCTGAAAGCACAGATACGCAGTATTTT
D gene: .
V gene: TRBV11-3
clone size: .
J gene: TRBJ2-3

CDR3 protein: CASSQGPGYNEQFF
CDR3 DNA: TGTGCCAGCAGCCAGGGTCCTGGTTACAATGAGCAGTTCTTC
D gene: .
V gene: TRBV4-2
clone size: once
J gene: TRBJ2-1

CDR3 protein: CASQTSRTQNSGANVLTF
CDR3 DNA: TGTGCCAGCCAGACGTCGCGGACTCAAAACTCTGGGGCCAACGTCCTGACTTTC
D gene: .
V gene: TRBV18
clone size: .
J gene: TRBJ2-6

CDR3 protein: CASSLGPRQTGQGNEKLFF
CDR3 DNA: TGTGCCAGCAGCTTAGGTCCCCGGCAAACGGGACAGGGGAATGAAAAACTGTTTTTT
D gene: TRBD1
V gene: TRBV7-2
clone size: .
J gene: TRBJ1-4

CDR3 protein: CASSLGSSWGIGQPQHF
CDR3 DNA: TGTGCCAGCAGCCTGGGTAGCTCGTGGGGTATAGGGCAGCCCCAGCATTTT
D gene: .
V gene: TRBV5-8
clone size: few
J gene: TRBJ1-5

CDR3 protein: CASSLASGSDTQYF
CDR3 DNA: TGCGCCAGCAGCTTGGCCTCGGGCTCAGATACGCAGTATTTT
D gene: .
V gene: TRBV5-1
clone size: .
J gene: TRBJ2-3

CDR3 protein: CASSTSSTSGQETQYF
CDR3 DNA: TGTGCCAGCAGTACGTCCTCGACTAGCGGTCAAGAGACCCAGTACTTC
D gene: TRBD2
V gene: TRBV28
clone size: .
J gene: TRBJ2-5

CDR3 protein: CASSIDTTSGRNEQYF
CDR3 DNA: TGTGCCAGTAGTATAGATACTACTAGCGGGAGGAACGAGCAGTACTTC
D gene: TRBD2
V gene: TRBV19
clone size: few
J gene: TRBJ2-7

CDR3 protein: CALKEGLTVLTEKLFF
CDR3 DNA: TGCGCCTTAAAAGAGGGACTGACCGTACTCACGGAAAAACTGTTTTTT
D gene: .
V gene: TRBV10-1
clone size: few
J gene: TRBJ1-4

CDR3 protein: CASSQESRGDTEAFF
CDR3 DNA: TGCGCCAGCAGCCAAGAGTCCAGGGGCGACACTGAAGCTTTCTTT
D gene: .
V gene: TRBV4-3
clone size: .
J gene: TRBJ1-1

CDR3 protein: CASNPRGYPGDTQYF
CDR3 DNA: TGTGCCAGCAACCCCAGGGGTTATCCGGGAGATACGCAGTATTTT
D gene: .
V gene: TRBV6-2/TRBV6-3
clone size: .
J gene: TRBJ2-3

CDR3 protein: CASSISGTGVYEQYF
CDR3 DNA: TGTGCCAGCAGCATTTCCGGGACAGGGGTCTACGAGCAGTACTTC
D gene: TRBD1
V gene: TRBV11-1
clone size: .
J gene: TRBJ2-7

CDR3 protein: CASSTNPGGAGNTIYF
CDR3 DNA: TGTGCCAGCTCAACTAACCCAGGGGGTGCTGGAAACACCATATATTTT
D gene: TRBD1
V gene: TRBV18
clone size: .
J gene: TRBJ1-3

CDR3 protein: CASSSWLAALTDTQYF
CDR3 DNA: TGTGCCAGCTCCTCCTGGCTAGCCGCACTCACAGATACGCAGTATTTT
D gene: .
V gene: TRBV6-4
clone size: .
J gene: TRBJ2-3

CDR3 protein: CASSEGQGAHADTQYF
CDR3 DNA: TGTGCCAGCAGCGAGGGACAGGGGGCGCACGCAGATACGCAGTATTTT
D gene: TRBD1
V gene: TRBV5-8
clone size: .
J gene: TRBJ2-3

CDR3 protein: CASSLDSATEAFF
CDR3 DNA: TGTGCCAGCAGCTTGGACTCAGCAACTGAAGCTTTCTTT
D gene: .
V gene: TRBV5-4
clone size: few
J gene: TRBJ1-1

CDR3 protein: CATQTYDTQYF
CDR3 DNA: TGTGCCACCCAGACGTACGATACGCAGTATTTT
D gene: .
V gene: TRBV27
clone size: .
J gene: TRBJ2-3

CDR3 protein: CASAYPQGRVTEAFF
CDR3 DNA: TGTGCCAGCGCGTACCCACAGGGTCGGGTCACTGAAGCTTTCTTT
D gene: .
V gene: TRBV5-5
clone size: .
J gene: TRBJ1-1

CDR3 protein: CASIQDRVLWDTQYF
CDR3 DNA: TGTGCCAGCATCCAGGACAGGGTTCTTTGGGATACGCAGTATTTT
D gene: TRBD1
V gene: TRBV7-2
clone size: once
J gene: TRBJ2-3

CDR3 protein: CASSSSLTRGGQETQYF
CDR3 DNA: TGTGCCAGCAGCTCATCCCTGACCAGGGGAGGGCAAGAGACCCAGTACTTC
D gene: .
V gene: TRBV7-2
clone size: .
J gene: TRBJ2-5

CDR3 protein: CASSLVRTGLYEQYF
CDR3 DNA: TGTGCCAGCAGCTTAGTTAGGACAGGCCTCTACGAGCAGTACTTC
D gene: TRBD1
V gene: TRBV7-2
clone size: .
J gene: TRBJ2-7

CDR3 protein: CSASYYGYTF
CDR3 DNA: TGCAGTGCCAGTTATTATGGCTACACCTTC
D gene: .
V gene: TRBV20-1
clone size: .
J gene: TRBJ1-2

CDR3 protein: CASSMGTIGEQYF
CDR3 DNA: TGTGCCAGTAGTATGGGGACCATCGGCGAGCAGTACTTC
D gene: .
V gene: TRBV19
clone size: .
J gene: TRBJ2-7

CDR3 protein: CASSTSTGEGIQYF
CDR3 DNA: TGCGCCAGCAGCACATCGACAGGGGAAGGCATTCAGTACTTC
D gene: TRBD1
V gene: TRBV5-1
clone size: .
J gene: TRBJ2-4

CDR3 protein: CASSQDRGVVGNTIYF
CDR3 DNA: TGTGCCAGCAGCCAAGACAGGGGAGTAGTTGGAAACACCATATATTTT
D gene: .
V gene: TRBV3-1/TRBV3-2
clone size: .
J gene: TRBJ1-3

CDR3 protein: CASSLRTVYNEQFF
CDR3 DNA: TGTGCCAGCAGCTTAAGGACAGTTTACAATGAGCAGTTCTTC
D gene: .
V gene: TRBV11-2
clone size: .
J gene: TRBJ2-1

CDR3 protein: CASSKRAGNEQFF
CDR3 DNA: TGTGCCAGCTCTAAGAGGGCGGGTAATGAGCAGTTCTTC
D gene: .
V gene: TRBV7-3
clone size: .
J gene: TRBJ2-1

CDR3 protein: CASSPGHSGELFF
CDR3 DNA: TGTGCCAGCTCACCGGGACATTCAGGGGAGCTGTTTTTT
D gene: .
V gene: TRBV18
clone size: .
J gene: TRBJ2-2

CDR3 protein: CASSRGTGSGNTIYF
CDR3 DNA: TGCGCCAGCAGCCGAGGGACAGGGTCTGGAAACACCATATATTTT
D gene: TRBD1
V gene: TRBV4-3
clone size: .
J gene: TRBJ1-3

CDR3 protein: CASSQKLAGGPGEQYF
CDR3 DNA: TGCGCCAGCAGCCAAAAACTAGCGGGAGGGCCGGGTGAGCAGTACTTC
D gene: TRBD2
V gene: TRBV4-3
clone size: .
J gene: TRBJ2-7

CDR3 protein: CASSRLTNNEQFF
CDR3 DNA: TGTGCCAGCAGCCGCCTCACTAACAATGAGCAGTTCTTC
D gene: .
V gene: TRBV7-2
clone size: few
J gene: TRBJ2-1

CDR3 protein: CATTRPGLYEQYF
CDR3 DNA: TGTGCCACCACCCGTCCGGGGCTCTACGAGCAGTACTTC
D gene: .
V gene: TRBV15
clone size: .
J gene: TRBJ2-7

CDR3 protein: CASSLAFAEPTDTQYF
CDR3 DNA: TGTGCCAGCAGCTTAGCGTTCGCGGAACCCACAGATACGCAGTATTTT
D gene: .
V gene: TRBV7-2
clone size: .
J gene: TRBJ2-3

CDR3 protein: CAWSVWQENTGELFF
CDR3 DNA: TGTGCCTGGAGTGTTTGGCAGGAAAACACCGGGGAGCTGTTTTTT
D gene: .
V gene: TRBV30
clone size: .
J gene: TRBJ2-2

CDR3 protein: CASSPGTAIAGELFF
CDR3 DNA: TGCGCCAGCAGCCCCGGGACAGCGATAGCCGGGGAGCTGTTTTTT
D gene: TRBD1
V gene: TRBV5-1
clone size: .
J gene: TRBJ2-2

CDR3 protein: CASSLGTVDEQFF
CDR3 DNA: TGCGCCAGCAGCTTGGGGACGGTTGATGAGCAGTTCTTC
D gene: .
V gene: TRBV5-1
clone size: .
J gene: TRBJ2-1

CDR3 protein: CASSSPANTDTQYF
CDR3 DNA: TGTGCCAGCAGCTCCCCTGCTAACACAGATACGCAGTATTTT
D gene: .
V gene: TRBV5-4
clone size: .
J gene: TRBJ2-3

CDR3 protein: CASSKENETGPYEQYF
CDR3 DNA: TGTGCCAGCAGCAAAGAAAATGAAACAGGGCCCTACGAGCAGTACTTC
D gene: .
V gene: TRBV21-1
clone size: .
J gene: TRBJ2-7

CDR3 protein: CASSLGLSYNEQFF
CDR3 DNA: TGTGCCAGCAGCTTAGGTCTCTCCTACAATGAGCAGTTCTTC
D gene: .
V gene: TRBV11-1
clone size: .
J gene: TRBJ2-1

CDR3 protein: CASMDRAYQPQHF
CDR3 DNA: TGTGCCAGCATGGACAGGGCGTATCAGCCCCAGCATTTT
D gene: TRBD1
V gene: TRBV6-5
clone size: .
J gene: TRBJ1-5

CDR3 protein: CASSLVPTSGGLSYEQYF
CDR3 DNA: TGCGCCAGCAGCTTGGTTCCGACTAGCGGAGGACTATCCTACGAGCAGTACTTC
D gene: TRBD2
V gene: TRBV5-1
clone size: .
J gene: TRBJ2-7

CDR3 protein: CASSYTGANEQFF
CDR3 DNA: TGTGCCAGCAGCTATACCGGGGCCAATGAGCAGTTCTTC
D gene: .
V gene: TRBV7-9
clone size: .
J gene: TRBJ2-1

CDR3 protein: CASSERARGRETQYF
CDR3 DNA: TGTGCCAGCAGTGAACGGGCTAGGGGGAGGGAGACCCAGTACTTC
D gene: .
V gene: TRBV6-1
clone size: .
J gene: TRBJ2-5

CDR3 protein: CASGPMRSSYNEQFF
CDR3 DNA: TGTGCTAGTGGTCCTATGAGGAGCTCCTACAATGAGCAGTTCTTC
D gene: .
V gene: TRBV12-5
clone size: .
J gene: TRBJ2-1